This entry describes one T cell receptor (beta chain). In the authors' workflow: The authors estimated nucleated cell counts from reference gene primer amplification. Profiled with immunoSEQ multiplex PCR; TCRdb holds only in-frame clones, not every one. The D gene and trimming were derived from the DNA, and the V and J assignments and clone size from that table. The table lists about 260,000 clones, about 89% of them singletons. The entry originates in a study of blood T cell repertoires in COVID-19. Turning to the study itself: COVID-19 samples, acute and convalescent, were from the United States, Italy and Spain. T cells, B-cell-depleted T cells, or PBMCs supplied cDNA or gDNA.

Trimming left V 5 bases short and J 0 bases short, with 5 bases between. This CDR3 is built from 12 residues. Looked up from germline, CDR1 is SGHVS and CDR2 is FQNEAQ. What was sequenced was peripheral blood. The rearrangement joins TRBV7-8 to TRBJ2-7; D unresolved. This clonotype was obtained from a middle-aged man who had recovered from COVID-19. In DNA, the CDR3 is TGTGCCAGCAGCCTAAACTCCTACGAGCAGTACTTC. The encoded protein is CASSLNSYEQYF.